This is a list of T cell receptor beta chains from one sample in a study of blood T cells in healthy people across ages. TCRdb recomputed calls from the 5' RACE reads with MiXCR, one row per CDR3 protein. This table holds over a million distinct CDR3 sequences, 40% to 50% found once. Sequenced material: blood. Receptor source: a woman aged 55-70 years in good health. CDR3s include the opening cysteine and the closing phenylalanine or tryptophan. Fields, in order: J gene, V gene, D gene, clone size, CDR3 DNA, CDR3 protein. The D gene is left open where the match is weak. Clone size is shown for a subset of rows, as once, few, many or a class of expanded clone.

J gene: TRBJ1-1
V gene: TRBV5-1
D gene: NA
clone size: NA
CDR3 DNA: TGCGCCAGCAGCGTGGGCCGGACTGGAGAAGCTTTCTTT
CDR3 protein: CASSVGRTGEAFF

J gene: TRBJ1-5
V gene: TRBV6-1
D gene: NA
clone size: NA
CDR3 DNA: TGTGCCAGCGGTTCGGGCGGAAATAGCAATCAGCCCCAGCATTTT
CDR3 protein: CASGSGGNSNQPQHF

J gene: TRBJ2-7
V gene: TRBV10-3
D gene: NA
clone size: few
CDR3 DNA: TGTGCCATCTACCCTAAGGCCTACGAGCAGTACTTC
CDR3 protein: CAIYPKAYEQYF

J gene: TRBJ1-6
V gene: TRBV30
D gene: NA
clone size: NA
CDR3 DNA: TGTGCCTGGAGAGTGGGGTTTAATTCACCCCTCCACTTT
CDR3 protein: CAWRVGFNSPLHF

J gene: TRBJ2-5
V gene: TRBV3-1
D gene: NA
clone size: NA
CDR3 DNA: TGTGCCAGCCGACTAAGAGAGACCCAGTACTTC
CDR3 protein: CASRLRETQYF

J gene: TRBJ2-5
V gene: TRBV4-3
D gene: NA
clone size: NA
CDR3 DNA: TGCGCCAGCAGCCAAGGTTGGAAGTACCAAGAGACCCAGTACTTC
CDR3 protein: CASSQGWKYQETQYF

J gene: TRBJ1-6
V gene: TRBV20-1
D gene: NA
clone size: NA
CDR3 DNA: TGCAGTGCTGAAGTTGGGGGCTCCTATAATTCACCCCTCCACTTT
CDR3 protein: CSAEVGGSYNSPLHF

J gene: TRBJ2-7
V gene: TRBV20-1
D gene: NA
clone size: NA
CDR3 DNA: TGCAGTGCCCCTGAGAGGGGGACTGCCTACGAGCAGTACTTC
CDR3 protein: CSAPERGTAYEQYF

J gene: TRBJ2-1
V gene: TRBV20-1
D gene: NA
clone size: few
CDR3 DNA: TGCAGTGCACCCGACCCTAAACTCGGGTCCTACAATGAGCAGTTCTTC
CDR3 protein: CSAPDPKLGSYNEQFF

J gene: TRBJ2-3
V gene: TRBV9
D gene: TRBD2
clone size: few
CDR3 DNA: TGTGCCAGCAGCGTAGATAGCGGGAGGGCCGTGGATACGCAGTATTTT
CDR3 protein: CASSVDSGRAVDTQYF

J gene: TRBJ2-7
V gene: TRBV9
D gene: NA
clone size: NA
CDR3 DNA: TGTGCCAGCAGCCCTCTGGATAGCCCTTCCTACGAGCAGTACTTC
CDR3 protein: CASSPLDSPSYEQYF

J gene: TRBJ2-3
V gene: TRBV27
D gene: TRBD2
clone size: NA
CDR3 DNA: TGTGCCAGCAGTTTATCGGGGACTAGCGGGAGCACAAATACGCAGTATTTT
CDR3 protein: CASSLSGTSGSTNTQYF

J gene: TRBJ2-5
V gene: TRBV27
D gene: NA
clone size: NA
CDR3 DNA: TGTGCCAGCAGTTCCAATCACCATCGACAACTATTTAACCGACCGAGGGAGTACTTC
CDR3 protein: CASSSNHHRQLFNRPREYF

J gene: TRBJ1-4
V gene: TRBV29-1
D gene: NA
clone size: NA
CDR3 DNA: TGCAGCGTTGGCGTGGTTACGGGTGAAAAACTGTTTTTT
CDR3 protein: CSVGVVTGEKLFF

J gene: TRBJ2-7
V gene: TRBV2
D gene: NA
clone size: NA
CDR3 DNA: TGTGCCAGCAGTTATAGCGGTAGCTCCTACAATGAGCAGTACTTC
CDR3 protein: CASSYSGSSYNEQYF

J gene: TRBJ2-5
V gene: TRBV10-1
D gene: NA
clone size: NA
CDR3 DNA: TGCGCCAGCAGTGAAACAGTCGTGGAGACCCAGTACTTC
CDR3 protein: CASSETVVETQYF

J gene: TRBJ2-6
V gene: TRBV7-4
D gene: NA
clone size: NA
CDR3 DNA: TGTGCCAGCAGCTTATTTCTAAGCTCTGGGGCCAACGTCCTGACTTTC
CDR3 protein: CASSLFLSSGANVLTF

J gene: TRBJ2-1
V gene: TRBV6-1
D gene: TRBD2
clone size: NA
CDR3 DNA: TGTGCCAGCAAGGGCGGGAGAGGGCAGTTCTTC
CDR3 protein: CASKGGRGQFF

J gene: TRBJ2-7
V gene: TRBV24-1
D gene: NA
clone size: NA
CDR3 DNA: TGTGCCACCAGTGATCCCAGGGGCGATGAGCAGTACTTC
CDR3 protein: CATSDPRGDEQYF

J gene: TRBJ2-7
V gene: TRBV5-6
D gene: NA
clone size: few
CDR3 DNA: TGTGCCAGCTCAAAGACTACCTCCTACGAGCAGTACTTC
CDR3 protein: CASSKTTSYEQYF

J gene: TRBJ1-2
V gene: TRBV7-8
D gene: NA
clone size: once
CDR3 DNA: TGTGCCAGCACCATAAGACCCAATACAGGGACGGGACGTGGAGGCTACACCTTC
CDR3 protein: CASTIRPNTGTGRGGYTF

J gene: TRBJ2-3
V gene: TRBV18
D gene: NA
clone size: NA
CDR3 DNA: TGTGCCAGCTCAGACGGAAGGGCCACAGATACGCAGTATTTT
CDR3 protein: CASSDGRATDTQYF

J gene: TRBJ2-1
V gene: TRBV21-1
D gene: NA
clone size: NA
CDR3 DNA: TGTGCCAGCAGCAAAGAACATAGACTAGCGGGAGGCTATGAGCAGTTCTTC
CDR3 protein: CASSKEHRLAGGYEQFF

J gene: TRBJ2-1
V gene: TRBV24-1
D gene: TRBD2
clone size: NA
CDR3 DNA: TGTGCCACCAGTGATCCGACTAGCTGGAATGAGCAGTTCTTC
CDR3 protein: CATSDPTSWNEQFF

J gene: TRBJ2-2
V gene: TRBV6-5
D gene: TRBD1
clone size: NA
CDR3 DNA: TGTGCCAGCACCCGACAGGGATACACCGGGGAGCTGTTTTTT
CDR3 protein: CASTRQGYTGELFF

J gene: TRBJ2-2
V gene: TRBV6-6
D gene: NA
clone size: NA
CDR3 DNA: TGTGCCAGCACCTCCTTCACCGGGGAGCTGTTTTTT
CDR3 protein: CASTSFTGELFF

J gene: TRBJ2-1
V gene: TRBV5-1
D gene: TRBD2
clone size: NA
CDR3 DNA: TGCGCCAGCAGCTTGGGTAGCGGGGGTCGGAGTAATGAGCAGTTCTTC
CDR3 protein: CASSLGSGGRSNEQFF

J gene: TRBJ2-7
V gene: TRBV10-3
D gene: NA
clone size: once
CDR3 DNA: TGTGCCATCAGTGGGGGGGGCGATAACGAGCAGTACTTC
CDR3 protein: CAISGGGDNEQYF

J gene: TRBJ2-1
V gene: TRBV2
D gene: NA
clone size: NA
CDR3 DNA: TGTGCCAGCAGTGAAAGGGTCGCCGGAGACAATGAGCAGTTCTTC
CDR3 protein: CASSERVAGDNEQFF

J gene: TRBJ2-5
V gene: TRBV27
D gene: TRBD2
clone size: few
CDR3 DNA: TGTGCCAGCAGTTTACAACCGGGACTAGGGACCCAGTACTTC
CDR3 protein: CASSLQPGLGTQYF

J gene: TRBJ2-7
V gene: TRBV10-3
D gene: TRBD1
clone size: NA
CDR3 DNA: TGTGCCATCAGTCGAAACCCGGGACAGGAGGCCTACGAGCAGTACTTC
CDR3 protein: CAISRNPGQEAYEQYF

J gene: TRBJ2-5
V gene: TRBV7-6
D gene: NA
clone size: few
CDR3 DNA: TGTGCCAGCAGCTTAAATCCCCAAAAGACCCAGTACTTC
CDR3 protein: CASSLNPQKTQYF

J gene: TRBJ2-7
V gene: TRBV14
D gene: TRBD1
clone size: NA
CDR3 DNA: TGTGCCAGCAGCCAAGTCCAGGGGGCCCACGAGCAGTACTTC
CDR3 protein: CASSQVQGAHEQYF

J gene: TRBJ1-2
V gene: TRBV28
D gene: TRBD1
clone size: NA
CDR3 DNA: TGTGCCGGAACCACAGGGGGCGGCTACTATGGCTACACCTTC
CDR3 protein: CAGTTGGGYYGYTF

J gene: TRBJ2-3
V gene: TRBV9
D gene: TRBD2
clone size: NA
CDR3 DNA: TGTGCCAGTGCTAGCGGGATTACAGATACGCAGTATTTT
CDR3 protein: CASASGITDTQYF

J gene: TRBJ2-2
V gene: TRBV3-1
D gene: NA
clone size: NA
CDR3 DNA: TGTGCCAGCAGCCATCGCACCCGCGGGGAGCTGTTTTTT
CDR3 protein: CASSHRTRGELFF

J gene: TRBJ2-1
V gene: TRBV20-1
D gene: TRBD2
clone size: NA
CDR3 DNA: TGCAGTGCTGTGGGACTAGCGGGAGGGCATGAGCAGTTCTTC
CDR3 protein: CSAVGLAGGHEQFF

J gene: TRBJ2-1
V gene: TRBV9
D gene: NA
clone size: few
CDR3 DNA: TGTGCCAGCAGCGTAGGAGGGCAGGGATCAAATGAGCAGTTCTTC
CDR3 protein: CASSVGGQGSNEQFF

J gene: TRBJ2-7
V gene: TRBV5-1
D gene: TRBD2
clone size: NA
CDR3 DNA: TGCGCCAGCAGCCTAGCGGGACGCGACCGAAGGTCCTACGAGCAGTACTTC
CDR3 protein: CASSLAGRDRRSYEQYF

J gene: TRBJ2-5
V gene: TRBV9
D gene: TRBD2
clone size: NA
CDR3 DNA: TGTGCCAGCAGCGTAGTTAGCGGGAGGGAAGAGACCCAGTACTTC
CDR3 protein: CASSVVSGREETQYF

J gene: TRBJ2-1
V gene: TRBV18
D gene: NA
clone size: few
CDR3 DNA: TGTGCCAGCTCACCACCGACGGGAGCCGACCATGAGCAGTTCTTC
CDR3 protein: CASSPPTGADHEQFF

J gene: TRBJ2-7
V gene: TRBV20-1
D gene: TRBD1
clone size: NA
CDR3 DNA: TGCAGTGCTAGGGCTCGGGACAGGAGGAGCTCCTACGAGCAGTACTTC
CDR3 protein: CSARARDRRSSYEQYF

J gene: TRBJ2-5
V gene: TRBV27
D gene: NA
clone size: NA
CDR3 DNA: TGTGCCAGCAGTACCGACAGGTTTGTGGAGACCCAGTACTTC
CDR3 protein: CASSTDRFVETQYF

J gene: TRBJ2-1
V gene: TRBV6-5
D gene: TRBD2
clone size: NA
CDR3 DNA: TGTGCCAGCGGGCCGGGACTAGATTTTGAGCAGTTCTTC
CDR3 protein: CASGPGLDFEQFF

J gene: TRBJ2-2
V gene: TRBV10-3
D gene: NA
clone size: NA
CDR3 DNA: TGTGCCATCACGAGTGAGGTGCCCTTCGGGGAGCTGTTTTTT
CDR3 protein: CAITSEVPFGELFF

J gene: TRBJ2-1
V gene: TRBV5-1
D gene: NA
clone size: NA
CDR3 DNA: TGCGCCAGCAGCCCCCGACTAGGGGGGAACAATGAGCAGTTCTTC
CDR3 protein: CASSPRLGGNNEQFF

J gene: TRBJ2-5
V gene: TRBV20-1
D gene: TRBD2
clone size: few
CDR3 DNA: TGCAGTGCCAGAGAGGGGAGACTAGCTGGGGAGACCCAGTACTTC
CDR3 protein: CSAREGRLAGETQYF

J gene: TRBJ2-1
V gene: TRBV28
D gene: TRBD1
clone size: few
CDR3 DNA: TGTGCCAGCAGTTCGGACAGGGAAAAGTCAAATGAGCAGTTCTTC
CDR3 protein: CASSSDREKSNEQFF

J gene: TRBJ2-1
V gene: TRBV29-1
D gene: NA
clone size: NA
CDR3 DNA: TGCAGCGGTCGGGGCATTCAAAACAATGAGCAGTTCTTC
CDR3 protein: CSGRGIQNNEQFF